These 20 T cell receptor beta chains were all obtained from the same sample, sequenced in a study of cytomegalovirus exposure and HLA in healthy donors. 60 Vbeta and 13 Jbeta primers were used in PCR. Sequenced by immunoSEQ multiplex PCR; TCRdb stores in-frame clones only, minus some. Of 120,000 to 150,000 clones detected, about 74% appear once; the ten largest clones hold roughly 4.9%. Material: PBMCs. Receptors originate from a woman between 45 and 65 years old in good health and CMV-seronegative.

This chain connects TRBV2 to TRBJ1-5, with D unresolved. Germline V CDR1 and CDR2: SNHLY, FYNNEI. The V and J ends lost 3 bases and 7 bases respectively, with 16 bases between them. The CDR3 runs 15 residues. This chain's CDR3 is CASSEEAGSSQPQHF. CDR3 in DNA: TGTGCCAGCAGTGAGGAGGCGGGTAGTTCCCAGCCCCAGCATTTT. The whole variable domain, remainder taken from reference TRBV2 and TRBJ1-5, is EPEVTQTPSHQVTQMGQEVILRCVPISNHLYFYWYRQILGQKVEFLVSFYNNEISEKSEIFDDQFSVERPDGSNFTLKIRSTKLEDSAMYFCASSEEAGSSQPQHFGDGTRLSIL.

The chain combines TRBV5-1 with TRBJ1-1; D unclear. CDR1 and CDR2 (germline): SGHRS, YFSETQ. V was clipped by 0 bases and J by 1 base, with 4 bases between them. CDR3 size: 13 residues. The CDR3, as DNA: TGCGCCAGCAGCTTGGCTAGGAACACTGAAGCTTTCTTT. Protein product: CASSLARNTEAFF.

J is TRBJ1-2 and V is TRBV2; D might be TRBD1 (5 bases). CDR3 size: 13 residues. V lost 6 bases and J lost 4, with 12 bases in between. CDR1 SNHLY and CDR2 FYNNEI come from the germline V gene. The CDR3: CASSKQVGYGYTF. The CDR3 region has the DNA TGTGCCAGCAGCAAACAGGTGGGCTATGGCTACACCTTC.

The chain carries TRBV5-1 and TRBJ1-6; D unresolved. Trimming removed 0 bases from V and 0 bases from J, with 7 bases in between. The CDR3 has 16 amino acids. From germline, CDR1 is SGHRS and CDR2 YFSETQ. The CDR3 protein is CASSLDSSSYNSPLHF. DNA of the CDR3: TGCGCCAGCAGCTTGGATAGTAGCTCCTATAATTCACCCCTCCACTTT.

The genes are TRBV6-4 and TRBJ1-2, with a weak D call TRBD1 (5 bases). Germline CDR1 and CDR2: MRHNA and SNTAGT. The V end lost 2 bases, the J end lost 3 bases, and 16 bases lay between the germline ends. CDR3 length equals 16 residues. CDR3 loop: CASSDEVRGLHYGYTF. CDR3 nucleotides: TGTGCCAGCAGTGACGAGGTTAGGGGACTGCACTATGGCTACACCTTC.

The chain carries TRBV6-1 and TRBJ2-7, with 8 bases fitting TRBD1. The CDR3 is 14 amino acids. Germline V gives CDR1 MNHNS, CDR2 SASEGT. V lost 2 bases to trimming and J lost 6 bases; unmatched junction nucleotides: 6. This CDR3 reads CASSERQGISEQYF. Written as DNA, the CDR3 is TGTGCCAGCAGTGAACGACAGGGGATCAGCGAGCAGTACTTC.

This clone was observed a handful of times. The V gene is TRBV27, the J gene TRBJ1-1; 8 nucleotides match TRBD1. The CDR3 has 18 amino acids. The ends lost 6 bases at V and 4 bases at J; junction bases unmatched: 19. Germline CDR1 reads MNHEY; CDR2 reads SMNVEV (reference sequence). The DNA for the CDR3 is TGTGCCAGCAGCAACCGGGCTGGGCAGGGGGCGTTGAGCACTGAAGCTTTCTTT. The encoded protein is CASSNRAGQGALSTEAFF.

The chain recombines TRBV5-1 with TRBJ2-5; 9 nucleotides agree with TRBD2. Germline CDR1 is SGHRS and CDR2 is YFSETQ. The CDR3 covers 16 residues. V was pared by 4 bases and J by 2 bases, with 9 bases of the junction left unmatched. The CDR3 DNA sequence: TGCGCCAGCAGCCCTCGGACTAGCGCACAACAAGAGACCCAGTACTTC. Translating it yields CASSPRTSAQQETQYF.

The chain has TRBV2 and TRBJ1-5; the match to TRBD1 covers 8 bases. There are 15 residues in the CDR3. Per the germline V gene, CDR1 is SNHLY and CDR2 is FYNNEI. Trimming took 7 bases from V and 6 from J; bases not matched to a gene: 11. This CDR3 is CASTKGTGAGQPQHF. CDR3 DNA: TGTGCCAGCACCAAGGGGACAGGCGCCGGTCAGCCCCAGCATTTT.

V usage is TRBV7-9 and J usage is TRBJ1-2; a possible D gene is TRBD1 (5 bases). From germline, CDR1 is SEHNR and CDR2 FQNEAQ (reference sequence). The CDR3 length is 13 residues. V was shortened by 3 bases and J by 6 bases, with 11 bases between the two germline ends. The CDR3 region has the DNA TGTGCCAGCAGCTTCACGGGGGGTAATGGCTACACCTTC. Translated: CASSFTGGNGYTF. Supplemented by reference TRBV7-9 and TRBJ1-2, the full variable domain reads DTGVSQNPRHKITKRGQNVTFRCDPISEHNRLYWYRQTLGQGPEFLTYFQNEAQLEKSRLLSDRFSAERPKGSFSTLEIQRTEQGDSAMYLCASSFTGGNGYTFGSGTRLTVV.

CDR3 sequence (DNA): TGTGCCAGCTCTACTTACAGGGGATTGGGAGAGACCCAGTACTTC. This gives the protein CASSTYRGLGETQYF. This chain joins TRBV27 and TRBJ2-5; 7 nucleotides align to TRBD1. Germline V CDR1 and CDR2: MNHEY, SMNVEV (reference sequence). V gave up 8 bases and J gave up 4 bases; unmatched junction bases: 13. CDR3 length: 15 amino acids.

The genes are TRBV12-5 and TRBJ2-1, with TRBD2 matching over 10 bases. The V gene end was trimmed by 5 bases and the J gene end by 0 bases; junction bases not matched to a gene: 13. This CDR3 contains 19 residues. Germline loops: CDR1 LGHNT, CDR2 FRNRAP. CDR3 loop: CASGGQSSGGTYSYNEQFF. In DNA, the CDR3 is TGTGCTAGTGGTGGCCAAAGTAGCGGGGGGACTTACTCCTACAATGAGCAGTTCTTC.

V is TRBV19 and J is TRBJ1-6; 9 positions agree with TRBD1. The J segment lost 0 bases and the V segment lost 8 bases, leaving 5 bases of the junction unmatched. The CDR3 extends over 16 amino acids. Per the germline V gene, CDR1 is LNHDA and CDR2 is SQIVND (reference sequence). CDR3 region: CASWDRVSSYNSPLHF. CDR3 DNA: TGTGCCAGTTGGGACAGGGTCAGCTCCTATAATTCACCCCTCCACTTT.

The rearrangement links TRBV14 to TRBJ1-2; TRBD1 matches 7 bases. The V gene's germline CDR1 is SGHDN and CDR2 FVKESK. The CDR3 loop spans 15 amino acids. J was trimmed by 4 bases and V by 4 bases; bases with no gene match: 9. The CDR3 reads CASSPLDRSTYGYTF. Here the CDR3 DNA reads TGTGCCAGCAGCCCGTTGGACAGGAGTACCTATGGCTACACCTTC.

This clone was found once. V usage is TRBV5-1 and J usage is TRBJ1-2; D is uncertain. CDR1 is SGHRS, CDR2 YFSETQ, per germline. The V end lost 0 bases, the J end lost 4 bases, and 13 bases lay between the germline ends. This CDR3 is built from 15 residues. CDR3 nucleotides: TGCGCCAGCAGCTTGGCTGACACCTACCTCTATGGCTACACCTTC. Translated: CASSLADTYLYGYTF.

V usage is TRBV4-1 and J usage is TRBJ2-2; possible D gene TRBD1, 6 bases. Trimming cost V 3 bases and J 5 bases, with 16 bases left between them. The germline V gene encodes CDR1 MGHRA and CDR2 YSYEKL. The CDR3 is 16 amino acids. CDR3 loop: CASSQGRDISTGELFF. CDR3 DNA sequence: TGCGCCAGCAGCCAGGGCCGGGACATCTCGACCGGGGAGCTGTTTTTT.

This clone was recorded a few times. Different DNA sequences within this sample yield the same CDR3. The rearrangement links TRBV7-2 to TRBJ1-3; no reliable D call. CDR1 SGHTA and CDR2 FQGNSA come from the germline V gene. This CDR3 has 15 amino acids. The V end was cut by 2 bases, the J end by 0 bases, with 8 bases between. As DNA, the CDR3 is TGTGCCAGCAGCTTAATGGGCAGCTCTGGAAACACCATATATTTT. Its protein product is CASSLMGSSGNTIYF.

Written as DNA, the CDR3 is TGTGCCACAGGACAGGGAAATCAAGAGACCCAGTACTTC. Translation gives CATGQGNQETQYF. The V call is TRBV7-8, the J call TRBJ2-5; the match to TRBD1 covers 8 bases. The germline V gene has CDR1 SGHVS and CDR2 FQNEAQ. J lost 2 bases, V lost 10 bases, and 6 bases had no gene match. The CDR3 runs to 13 residues.

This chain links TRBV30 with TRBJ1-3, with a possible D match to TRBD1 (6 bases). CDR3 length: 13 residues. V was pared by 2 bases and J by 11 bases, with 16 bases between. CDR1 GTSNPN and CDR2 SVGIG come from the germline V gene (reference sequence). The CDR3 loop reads CAWSPGQGLAIYF. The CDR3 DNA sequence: TGTGCCTGGAGTCCGGGCCAGGGGCTAGCCATATATTTT.

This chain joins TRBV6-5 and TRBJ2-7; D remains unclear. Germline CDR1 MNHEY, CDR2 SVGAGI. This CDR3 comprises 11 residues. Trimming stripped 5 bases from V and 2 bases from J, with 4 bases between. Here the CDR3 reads CASSDTYEQYF. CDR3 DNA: TGTGCCAGCAGTGACACCTACGAGCAGTACTTC.